This TCR beta chain was sequenced for a study of T-cell reconstitution after alpha-beta-depleted transplantation in children. This clonotype turned up a few times. During its preparation, the TCRbeta library received unique molecular identifiers. From the PCR reads, TCRdb called clonotypes with MiXCR, one entry per CDR3 protein. The top ten hold 2% to 3% of the sample, which has around 360,000 distinct CDR3 sequences, 10% to 13% seen once. This CDR3 is 16 amino acids long. V was cut by 1 base and J by 5 bases, with 18 bases left in between. The germline CDR1 and CDR2 sequences are SEHNR and FQNEAQ (reference sequence).

The source was PBMCs from the stem cell graft donor, collected from the stem cell graft. This clonotype originated in a human donor who donated a stem cell graft to a child with acute lymphoblastic leukemia. J is TRBJ2-7 and V is TRBV7-9; D gene uncertain. The CDR3 coding sequence is TGTGCCAGCAGCTTAGGGATTACCTTGCTGAGAGACGAGCAGTACTTC. Its translation is CASSLGITLLRDEQYF.